This TCR beta chain emerged from a study of blood T cell repertoires in COVID-19. The overall study: COVID-19 samples collected from the United States, Italy and Spain covered acute and convalescent phases.

In the authors' methods: Cell counts per sample came from amplifying reference gene primers. The table came from immunoSEQ multiplex PCR; TCRdb's copy has only in-frame clones and leaves some out. D and trimming were read from the DNA, whereas the V and J calls and clone size are those reported in that table. The data show about 110,000 clones, with roughly 90% seen just once and under 9% held by the top ten. Germline V gives CDR1 MNHEY, CDR2 SVGEGT. The ends lost 5 bases at V and 6 bases at J; junction bases unmatched: 9. This CDR3 spans 16 amino acids. This sequence was found in a woman in her sixties or seventies who had recovered from COVID-19. The sample was peripheral blood. The V and J genes are TRBV6-2 or TRBV6-3 and TRBJ2-3; 12 bases match TRBD2. The CDR3: CASSPRLAGVRDTQYF. The CDR3 bases are TGTGCCAGCAGTCCCAGACTAGCGGGAGTTCGGGATACGCAGTATTTT.